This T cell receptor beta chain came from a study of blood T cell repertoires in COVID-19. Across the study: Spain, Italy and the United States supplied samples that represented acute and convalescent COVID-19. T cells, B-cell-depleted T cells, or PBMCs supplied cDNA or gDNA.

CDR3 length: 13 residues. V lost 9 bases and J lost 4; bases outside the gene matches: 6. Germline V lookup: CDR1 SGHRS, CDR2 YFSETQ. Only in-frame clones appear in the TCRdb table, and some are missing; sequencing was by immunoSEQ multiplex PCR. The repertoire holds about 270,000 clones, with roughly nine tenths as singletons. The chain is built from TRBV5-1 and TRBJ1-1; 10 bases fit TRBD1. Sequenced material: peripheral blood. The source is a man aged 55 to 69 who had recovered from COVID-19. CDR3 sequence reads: CATRDRGSTEAFF. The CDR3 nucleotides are TGCGCCACCAGGGACAGGGGTAGCACTGAAGCTTTCTTT.